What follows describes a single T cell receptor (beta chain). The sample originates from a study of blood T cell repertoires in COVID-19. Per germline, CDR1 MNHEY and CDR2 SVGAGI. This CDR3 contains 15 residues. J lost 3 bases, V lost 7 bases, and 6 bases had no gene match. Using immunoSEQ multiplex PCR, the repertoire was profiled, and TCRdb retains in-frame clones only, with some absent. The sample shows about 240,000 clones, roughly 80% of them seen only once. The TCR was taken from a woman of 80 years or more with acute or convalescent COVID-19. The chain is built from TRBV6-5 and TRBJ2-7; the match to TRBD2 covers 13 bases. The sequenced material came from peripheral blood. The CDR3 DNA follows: TGTGCCAGCACCGGACTAGCGGGGGCCCTCTACGAGCAGTACTTC. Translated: CASTGLAGALYEQYF.